Shown below are 16 T cell receptor beta chains from a single sample sequenced in a study of regulatory T cells in long-lasting Graves disease. The TCR beta library used iRepertoire HTBI primers with Arm-PCR amplification of CDR3. MiXCR, run by TCRdb on the multiplex PCR reads, gives a single entry per CDR3 protein. Of hundreds of thousands of distinct CDR3 sequences in the sample, around 30% were seen once. Time point described: persistent/refractory GD, antithyroid drugs over 5 years with positive TRAb. PBMCs were the source of the RNA used for TCR sequencing. Sequencing used peripheral blood mononuclear cells (PBMCs), obtained when the disease was refractory, from a patient treated with antithyroid drugs. The receptors originated from a female donor with Graves disease.

The genes are TRBV15 and TRBJ1-4, with 8 bases that match TRBD1. Germline assignment: CDR1 LNHNV and CDR2 YYDKDF (reference sequence). This CDR3 has 16 residues. V shed 5 bases and J 4 bases; nucleotides not matched to a gene: 9. CDR3 residues: CATSQGGQGRNEKLFF. For the CDR3, the DNA is TGTGCCACCAGCCAGGGAGGACAGGGCCGTAATGAAAAACTGTTTTTT. The full variable domain, in which reference TRBV15 and TRBJ1-4 provide the parts outside the CDR3, is DAMVIQNPRYQVTQFGKPVTLSCSQTLNHNVMYWYQQKSSQAPKLLFHYYDKDFNNEADTPDNFQSRRPNTSFCFLDIRSPGLGDTAMYLCATSQGGQGRNEKLFFGSGTQLSVL.

The chain recombines TRBV20-1 with TRBJ1-4, with D perhaps matching TRBD1 (6 bases). CDR1 is DFQATT and CDR2 is SNEGSKA in the germline V gene (reference sequence). The CDR3 contains 14 residues. V lost 3 bases and J lost 0, with 8 bases in between. CDR3 loop: CSARRGATNEKLFF. DNA of the CDR3: TGCAGTGCTAGGAGGGGGGCAACTAATGAAAAACTGTTTTTT.

V is TRBV6-5 and J is TRBJ2-5; 8 bases align to TRBD2. CDR1 MNHEY and CDR2 SVGAGI come from the germline V gene. There are 16 residues in the CDR3. With V trimmed by 2 bases and J by 5 bases, 10 bases remained unmatched. In DNA form, the CDR3 reads TGTGCCAGCAGTTACAGGGCCAGCGGGAGATACGAGACCCAGTACTTC. It is translated as CASSYRASGRYETQYF.

The chain links TRBV29-1 to TRBJ2-4, with TRBD2 as a possible D gene (7 bases). This CDR3 has 13 amino acids. CDR1 is SQVTM, CDR2 ANQGSEA, per germline. V shed 5 bases and J shed 6 bases, with 14 bases lying between them. This CDR3 reads CSVKGGRGNIQYF. CDR3 nucleotides: TGCAGCGTTAAGGGGGGGAGGGGAAACATTCAGTACTTC. The variable domain in full, with the rest retrieved from reference TRBV29-1 and TRBJ2-4, is SAVISQKPSRDICQRGTSLTIQCQVDSQVTMMFWYRQQPGQSLTLIATANQGSEATYESGFVIDKFPISRPNLTFSTLTVSNMSPEDSSIYLCSVKGGRGNIQYFGAGTRLSVL.

The V gene is TRBV6-1, the J gene TRBJ1-5, with a possible D match to TRBD1 (5 bases). The CDR3 runs 17 residues. CDR1 MNHNS and CDR2 SASEGT come from the germline V gene. Deletions cut 6 bases from V and 2 bases from J, with 20 bases between. The CDR3 region has the DNA TGTGCCAGCAGGGATCCCCAATCAGGGTCGGGCAATCAGCCCCAGCATTTT. Translated: CASRDPQSGSGNQPQHF.

This clonotype was seen only a few times. This rearrangement joins TRBV5-1 to TRBJ2-7, with D maybe TRBD1 (6 bases). Germline assignment: CDR1 SGHRS and CDR2 YFSETQ. Trimming took off 4 bases at V and 5 bases at J, with 16 bases between the two ends. This CDR3 region has 14 residues. CDR3 DNA sequence: TGCGCCAGCAGCATGTTGTCAGGGGCCCACGAGCAGTACTTC. It yields the protein CASSMLSGAHEQYF.

This clonotype was seen more than once but under ten times. The rearrangement joins TRBV29-1 to TRBJ1-1; D call uncertain. This CDR3 region has 13 residues. Germline CDR1 SQVTM, CDR2 ANQGSEA. With 2 bases removed from V and 1 base from J, the gap between germline ends came to 8 bases. CDR3 sequence: CSVESQQNTEAFF. The DNA for the CDR3 is TGCAGCGTTGAATCGCAACAGAACACTGAAGCTTTCTTT.

This clonotype was counted only a few times. The gene calls are TRBV10-3 and TRBJ1-4, with D tentatively TRBD1 (5 bases). The CDR3 is made up of 15 amino acids. V lost 2 bases and J lost 12, with 19 bases in between. Germline-derived CDR1 and CDR2 are ENHRY and SYGVKD. The CDR3 region is CAISEPGPGGLELFF. The CDR3 nucleotides read TGTGCCATCAGTGAGCCGGGCCCTGGGGGGTTGGAACTGTTTTTT.

This clonotype came up a few times. This chain links TRBV12-3 or TRBV12-4 with TRBJ1-3; possible D gene TRBD1, 6 bases. The CDR3 covers 15 residues. V lost 3 bases, J lost 6 bases, and 15 bases lay in between. CDR3 DNA sequence: TGTGCCAGCAGTTTTAGGTCGGACAGAAAAAACACCATATATTTT. Encoded protein: CASSFRSDRKNTIYF.

The sample holds a few counts of this clonotype. The chain carries TRBV29-1 and TRBJ1-2; TRBD1 might be the D (5 bases). Trimming stripped 0 bases from V and 3 bases from J, with 14 bases between. The CDR3 has 15 residues. From germline, CDR1 is SQVTM and CDR2 ANQGSEA. The CDR3 nucleotides are TGCAGCGTTGAAGACCGGGACGGCTGGCACTATGGCTACACCTTC. It yields the protein CSVEDRDGWHYGYTF.

The rearrangement joins TRBV12-3 or TRBV12-4 to TRBJ2-2; D possibly corresponds to TRBD2 (6 bases). CDR3 size: 19 residues. Between the trimmed V and J ends, which lost 6 bases and 0 bases, there was a span of 23 bases. CDR3 residues: CASSLMGPGVAPNTGELFF. CDR3 DNA sequence: TGTGCCAGCAGCCTCATGGGTCCGGGAGTAGCGCCGAACACCGGGGAGCTGTTTTTT.

This clonotype showed up many times. The chain employs TRBV11-2 and TRBJ2-5, with 7 bases fitting TRBD2. Unmatched junction bases numbered 15, after V lost 5 bases and J lost 3 bases. The CDR3 length is 17 residues. Germline values: CDR1 SGHAT, CDR2 FQNNGV. In nucleotides, the CDR3 is TGTGCCAGCAGCCTCCGTGGTATCGGACTAGTAGAAGAGACCCAGTACTTC. It translates to CASSLRGIGLVEETQYF. Looking up the rest from reference TRBV11-2 and TRBJ2-5 gives the full variable domain: EAGVAQSPRYKIIEKRQSVAFWCNPISGHATLYWYQQILGQGPKLLIQFQNNGVVDDSQLPKDRFSAERLKGVDSTLKIQPAKLEDSAVYLCASSLRGIGLVEETQYFGPGTRLLVL.

This chain connects TRBV29-1 to TRBJ2-5; 8 nucleotides align to TRBD2. The J call may be incorrect, as the DNA end agrees better with TRBJ2-1. The CDR3 runs 13 residues. Germline values: CDR1 SQVTM, CDR2 ANQGSEA. The CDR3 sequence: CSAQASGSSEQFF. In nucleotides, the CDR3 is TGCAGCGCCCAGGCCAGCGGGAGTTCTGAGCAGTTCTTC.

The chain joins TRBV6-1 to TRBJ1-5; D is uncertain. V was shortened by 6 bases and J by 1 base, with 13 bases between the two germline ends. The CDR3 runs to 15 residues. CDR1 is MNHNS, CDR2 SASEGT, per germline. The CDR3 loop reads CASSASSRSNQPQHF. For the CDR3, the DNA is TGTGCCAGCAGCGCTAGTAGTCGGAGCAATCAGCCCCAGCATTTT.

V is TRBV7-2 and J is TRBJ1-1; TRBD1 matches 12 bases. V shed 5 bases, J shed 6 bases, and the junction held 13 bases outside the gene matches. CDR3 length equals 17 residues. Germline assignment: CDR1 SGHTA and CDR2 FQGNSA. The CDR3 nucleotides read TGTGCCAGCAGCCCGCGAGGGACAGGGGGCCGAGGCTCTGAAGCTTTCTTT. Translated, it gives CASSPRGTGGRGSEAFF. The full variable domain, its missing parts supplied by reference TRBV7-2 and TRBJ1-1, is GAGVSQSPSNKVTEKGKDVELRCDPISGHTALYWYRQSLGQGLEFLIYFQGNSAPDKSGLPSDRFSAERTGGSVSTLTIQRTQQEDSAVYLCASSPRGTGGRGSEAFFGQGTRLTVV.

This clonotype occurred a few times. The J gene is TRBJ1-5, the V gene TRBV20-1, with 7 bases aligning to TRBD1. Germline V lookup: CDR1 DFQATT, CDR2 SNEGSKA (reference sequence). The CDR3 runs to 13 residues. V was pared by 5 bases and J by 0 bases, with 1 base of the junction left unmatched. Written as DNA, the CDR3 is TGCAGTGCTGGACAGGCTAGCAATCAGCCCCAGCATTTT. Translated: CSAGQASNQPQHF.